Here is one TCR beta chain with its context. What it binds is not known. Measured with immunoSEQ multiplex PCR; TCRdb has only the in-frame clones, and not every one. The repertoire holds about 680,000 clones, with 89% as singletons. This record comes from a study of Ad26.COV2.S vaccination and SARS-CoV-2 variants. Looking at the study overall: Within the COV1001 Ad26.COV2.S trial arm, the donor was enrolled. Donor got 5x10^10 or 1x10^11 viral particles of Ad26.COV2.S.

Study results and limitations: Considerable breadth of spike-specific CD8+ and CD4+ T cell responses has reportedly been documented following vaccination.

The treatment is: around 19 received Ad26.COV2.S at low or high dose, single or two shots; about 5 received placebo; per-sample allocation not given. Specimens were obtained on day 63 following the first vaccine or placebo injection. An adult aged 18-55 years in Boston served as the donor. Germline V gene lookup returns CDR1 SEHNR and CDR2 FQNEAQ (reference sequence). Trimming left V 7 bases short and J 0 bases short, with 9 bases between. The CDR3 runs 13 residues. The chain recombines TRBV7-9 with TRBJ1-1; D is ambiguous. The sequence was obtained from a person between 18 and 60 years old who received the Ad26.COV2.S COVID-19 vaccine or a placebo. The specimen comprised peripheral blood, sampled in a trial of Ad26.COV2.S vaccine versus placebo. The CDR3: CASTAGVNTEAFF. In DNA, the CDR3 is TGTGCCAGCACCGCCGGGGTGAACACTGAAGCTTTCTTT.